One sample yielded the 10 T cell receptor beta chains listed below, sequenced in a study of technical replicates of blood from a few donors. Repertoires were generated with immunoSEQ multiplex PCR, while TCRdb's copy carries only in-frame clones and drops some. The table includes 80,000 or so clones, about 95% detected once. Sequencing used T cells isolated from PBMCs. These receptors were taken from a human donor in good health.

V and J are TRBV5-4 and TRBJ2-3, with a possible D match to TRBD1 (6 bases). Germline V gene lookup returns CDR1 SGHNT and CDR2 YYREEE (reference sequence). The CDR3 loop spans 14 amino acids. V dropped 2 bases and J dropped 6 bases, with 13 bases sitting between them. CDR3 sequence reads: CASSLEGGFDTQYF. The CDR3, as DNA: TGTGCCAGCAGCTTAGAAGGGGGTTTTGATACGCAGTATTTT.

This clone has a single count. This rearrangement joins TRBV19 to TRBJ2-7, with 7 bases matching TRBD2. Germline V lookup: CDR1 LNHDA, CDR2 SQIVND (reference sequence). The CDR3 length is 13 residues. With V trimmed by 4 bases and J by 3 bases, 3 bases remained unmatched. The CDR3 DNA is TGTGCCAGTAGTAACCAGCGGGGCTACGAGCAGTACTTC. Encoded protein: CASSNQRGYEQYF.

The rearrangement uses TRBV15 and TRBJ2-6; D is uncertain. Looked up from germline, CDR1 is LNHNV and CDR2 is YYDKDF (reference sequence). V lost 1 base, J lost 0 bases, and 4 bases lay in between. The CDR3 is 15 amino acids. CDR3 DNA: TGTGCCACCAGCAGAGTTCTCTCTGGGGCCAACGTCCTGACTTTC. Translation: CATSRVLSGANVLTF.

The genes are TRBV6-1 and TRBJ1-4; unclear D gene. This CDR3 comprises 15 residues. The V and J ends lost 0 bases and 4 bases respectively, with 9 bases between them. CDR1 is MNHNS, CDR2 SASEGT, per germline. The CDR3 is CASSEAGRGNEKLFF. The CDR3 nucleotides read TGTGCCAGCAGTGAAGCTGGGCGGGGTAATGAAAAACTGTTTTTT.

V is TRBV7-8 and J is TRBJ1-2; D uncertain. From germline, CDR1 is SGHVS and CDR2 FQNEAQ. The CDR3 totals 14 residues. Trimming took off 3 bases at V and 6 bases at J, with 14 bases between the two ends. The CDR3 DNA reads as TGTGCCAGCAGCTTTTCGCGGGCATTTGATGGCTACACCTTC. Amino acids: CASSFSRAFDGYTF.

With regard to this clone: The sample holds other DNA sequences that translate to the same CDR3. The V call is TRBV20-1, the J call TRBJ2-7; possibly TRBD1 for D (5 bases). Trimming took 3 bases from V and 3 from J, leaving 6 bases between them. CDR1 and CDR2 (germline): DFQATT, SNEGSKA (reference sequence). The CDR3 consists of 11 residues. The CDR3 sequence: CSASRGYEQYF. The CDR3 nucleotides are TGCAGTGCTAGTAGGGGCTACGAGCAGTACTTC.

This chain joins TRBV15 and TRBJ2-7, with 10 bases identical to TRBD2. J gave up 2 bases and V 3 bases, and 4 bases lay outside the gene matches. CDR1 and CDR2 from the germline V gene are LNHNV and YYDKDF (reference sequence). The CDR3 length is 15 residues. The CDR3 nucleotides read TGTGCCACCAGCAGTGGACTAGCGGAGGCCTACGAGCAGTACTTC. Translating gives CATSSGLAEAYEQYF.

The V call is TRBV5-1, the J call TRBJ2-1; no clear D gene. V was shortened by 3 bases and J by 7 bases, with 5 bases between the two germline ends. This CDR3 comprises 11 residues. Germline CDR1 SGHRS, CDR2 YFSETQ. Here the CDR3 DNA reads TGCGCCAGCAGCTCTCCTAATGAGCAGTTCTTC. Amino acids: CASSSPNEQFF.

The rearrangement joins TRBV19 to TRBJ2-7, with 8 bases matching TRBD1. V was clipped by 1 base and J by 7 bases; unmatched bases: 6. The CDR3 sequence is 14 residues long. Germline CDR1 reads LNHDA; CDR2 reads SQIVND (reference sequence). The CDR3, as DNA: TGTGCCAGTAGTATAGGGCAGGGGGCTGCGGAGCAGTACTTC. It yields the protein CASSIGQGAAEQYF.

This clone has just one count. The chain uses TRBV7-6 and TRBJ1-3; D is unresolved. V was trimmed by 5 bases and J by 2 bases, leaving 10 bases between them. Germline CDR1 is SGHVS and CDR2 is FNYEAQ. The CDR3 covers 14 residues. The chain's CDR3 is CASSKDSPGNTIYF. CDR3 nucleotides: TGTGCCAGCAGCAAGGACTCCCCTGGAAACACCATATATTTT.